Detailed here is one T cell receptor beta chain. Looked up from germline, CDR1 is WSHSY and CDR2 is SAAADI. Between the trimmed V and J ends, which lost 7 bases and 5 bases, there was a span of 12 bases. This CDR3 comprises 13 residues. The data were produced by immunoSEQ multiplex PCR, yet TCRdb's version contains in-frame clones alone and is incomplete. The table has about 140,000 clones, approximately 86% seen once. This sample was included in a study of T cell responses to AZD1222 COVID-19 vaccine. The rearrangement joins TRBV10-2 to TRBJ1-5; tentatively, D is TRBD1 (6 bases). Sequenced material: peripheral blood, taken on day 0 of AZD1222 vaccination. The receptor was derived from an adult in good health. CDR3 nucleotide sequence: TGCGCCAGCAAGGGGGTTGGGGATCAGCCCCAGCATTTT. It yields the protein CASKGVGDQPQHF.